The T cell receptor beta chain under discussion was sequenced for a study of T cells in localized non-small cell lung cancer. This clone was detected a few times. Produced via immunoSEQ multiplex PCR; TCRdb's table is partial and in-frame only. The sample has around 10,000 clones, 29% seen once. The ends were cut back, 0 bases at V and 8 bases at J, with 13 bases in the middle. Germline V gene data show CDR1 as SGHNT and CDR2 as YENEEA. This CDR3 has 14 residues. The rearrangement uses TRBV11-3 and TRBJ1-1; tentative D call: TRBD1 (6 bases). The clonotype was recovered from a man between 40 and 69 years old with stage I lung adenocarcinoma. Source: lung tumor tissue, taken before any cancer treatment. The CDR3 region is CASSLENRASEAFF. As DNA, the CDR3 is TGTGCCAGCAGCTTAGAAAACAGGGCCTCCGAAGCTTTCTTT.